This passage covers 10 T cell receptor beta chains from one sample sequenced in a study of beta chain features in type 1 diabetes. Expressed TCRB transcripts were sequenced because the isolated RNA had all been reverse transcribed beforehand. Assay used: immunoSEQ multiplex PCR; TCRdb lists only in-frame clones, some missing. The table includes some 330,000 clones, approximately 10% detected once. The specimen sequenced was naive CD4+ T cells from blood. All receptors come from a woman in her 30s in good health.

The CDR3 loop reads CAWMRTSGGYEQYF. The CDR3 bases are TGTGCCTGGATGAGGACTAGCGGGGGGTACGAGCAGTACTTC. The chain combines TRBV30 with TRBJ2-7, with TRBD2 identical over 14 bases. V shed 4 bases and J 4 bases; nucleotides not matched to a gene: 3. Germline CDR1 and CDR2: GTSNPN and SVGIG (reference sequence). CDR3 length: 14 amino acids.

This clone occurred a few times. The rearrangement links TRBV9 to TRBJ2-3; 7 bases match TRBD2. This CDR3 comprises 14 residues. Unmatched junction bases numbered 3, after V lost 4 bases and J lost 1 base. CDR1 is SGDLS, CDR2 YYNGEE, per germline. CDR3 amino acids: CASSPRGGTDTQYF. The CDR3 DNA is TGTGCCAGCAGCCCCCGGGGGGGCACAGATACGCAGTATTTT.

Only a few counts were recorded for this clone. This rearrangement joins TRBV28 to TRBJ1-5, with D unclear. The CDR3 is 12 residues long. The germline gives CDR1 MDHEN, CDR2 SYDVKM. V was cut by 3 bases and J by 5 bases, with 5 bases left in between. CDR3 nucleotides: TGTGCCAGCAGTTTCCCGGATCAGCCCCAGCATTTT. Residues: CASSFPDQPQHF.

This clone appeared a few times. The chain couples TRBV4-2 to TRBJ1-1; possibly TRBD1 for D (5 bases). CDR1 is LGHNA, CDR2 YNFKEQ, per germline. The CDR3 extends over 14 amino acids. Between the trimmed V and J ends, which lost 0 bases and 3 bases, there was a span of 8 bases. The CDR3 DNA is TGTGCCAGCAGCCAAGAAGAAGGGGACACTGAAGCTTTCTTT. Protein: CASSQEEGDTEAFF.

The sample holds a few counts of this clone. V usage is TRBV13 and J usage is TRBJ1-2, with TRBD1 identical over 9 bases. The CDR3 runs 14 residues. Germline lookup yields CDR1 PRHDT and CDR2 FYEKMQ (reference sequence). Losses at the gene ends were 3 bases for V and 8 bases for J; bases not matched to a gene: 7. This CDR3 is CASSFRDREKGYTF. CDR3 bases: TGTGCCAGCAGCTTCCGGGACAGGGAAAAAGGCTACACCTTC.

This chain uses TRBV20-1 with TRBJ1-3; TRBD1 matches at 8 bases. The CDR3 extends over 11 amino acids. Per germline, CDR1 DFQATT and CDR2 SNEGSKA (reference sequence). The J segment lost 8 bases and the V segment lost 6 bases, leaving 3 bases of the junction unmatched. The CDR3 is CSATRGHTIYF. Here the CDR3 DNA reads TGCAGTGCAACCAGGGGGCACACCATATATTTT.

This chain joins TRBV30 and TRBJ1-2; D is possibly TRBD1 (5 bases). The germline gives CDR1 GTSNPN, CDR2 SVGIG (reference sequence). CDR3 length: 15 amino acids. The V gene lost 5 bases and the J gene lost 3 bases, with 19 bases spanning the gap. The CDR3 protein is CAWGAGGAGYYGYTF. DNA of the CDR3: TGTGCCTGGGGGGCCGGTGGGGCGGGGTACTATGGCTACACCTTC. The full variable domain, rest sourced from reference TRBV30 and TRBJ1-2, is SQTIHQWPATLVQPVGSPLSLECTVEGTSNPNLYWYRQAAGRGLQLLFYSVGIGQISSEVPQNLSASRPQDRQFILSSKKLLLSDSGFYLCAWGAGGAGYYGYTFGSGTRLTVV.

A word on this clone: The same CDR3 also results from other DNA sequences found in this sample. The CDR3 here is CASSSTGNEQFF. CDR3 DNA sequence: TGTGCCAGCAGCTCGACTGGCAATGAGCAGTTCTTC. The rearrangement uses TRBV7-9 and TRBJ2-1; D remains unclear. Trimming pared 4 bases from V and 6 bases from J, leaving 7 bases between. The CDR3 totals 12 residues. CDR1 and CDR2 (germline): SEHNR, FQNEAQ (reference sequence).

This clone was observed a handful of times. Written as DNA, the CDR3 is TGCGCCAGCAGCTTGTTCCCAGGGACTAGCGGGAGTAATGAGCAGTTCTTC. Translating it yields CASSLFPGTSGSNEQFF. The chain has TRBV5-1 and TRBJ2-1, with 14 bases matching TRBD2. V was pared by 1 base and J by 7 bases, with 7 bases of the junction left unmatched. The CDR3 is 17 residues long. The germline V gene encodes CDR1 SGHRS and CDR2 YFSETQ.

This clone was seen only a few times. The genes are TRBV6-1 and TRBJ1-1; perhaps TRBD1 as D (6 bases). In germline, CDR1 is MNHNS, CDR2 SASEGT. The CDR3 is made up of 13 amino acids. Trimming took off 7 bases at V and 3 bases at J, with 12 bases between the two ends. This chain's CDR3 is CASTEGGDTEAFF. CDR3 bases: TGTGCCAGCACCGAGGGGGGGGACACTGAAGCTTTCTTT.